These 12 T cell receptor beta chains originate from one sample sequenced in a study of blood T cells in healthy people across ages. Alongside a J-beta primer mix, a sample-barcoded 5' primer served in a second PCR lasting about 6 to 11 cycles. Via MiXCR, TCRdb re-called the 5' RACE reads, giving one row per CDR3 protein. The data show about 680,000 distinct CDR3 sequences, with over 45% seen just once and about a third held by the top ten. Sequenced input: blood. The receptors stem from an older woman in good health.

This clonotype showed up many times. The chain links TRBV29-1 to TRBJ2-7, with a tentative D call TRBD2 (6 bases). The CDR3 length is 14 residues. V dropped 6 bases and J dropped 2 bases, with 17 bases sitting between them. In germline, CDR1 is SQVTM, CDR2 ANQGSEA. CDR3 bases: TGCAGCGTGGAACTAGCTACGCGCCCCTACGAGCAGTACTTC. Its protein is CSVELATRPYEQYF.

The V call is TRBV28, the J call TRBJ1-1; 7 bases agree with TRBD1. V gave up 9 bases and J gave up 0 bases; unmatched junction bases: 13. This CDR3 has 16 residues. Germline CDR1 and CDR2: MDHEN and SYDVKM. The CDR3: CASQPTGRLMNTEAFF. As DNA, the CDR3 is TGTGCCAGTCAGCCGACAGGGAGACTTATGAACACTGAAGCTTTCTTT.

This chain joins TRBV2 and TRBJ2-3; 7 positions match TRBD1. Germline trimming cut 8 bases from V and 2 bases from J; bases unmatched to any gene: 1. This CDR3 region has 12 residues. Looked up from germline, CDR1 is SNHLY and CDR2 is FYNNEI. This CDR3 is CASGQDTDTQYF. In DNA, the CDR3 is TGTGCCAGCGGACAGGACACAGATACGCAGTATTTT. The full variable domain, completed using reference TRBV2 and TRBJ2-3, is EPEVTQTPSHQVTQMGQEVILRCVPISNHLYFYWYRQILGQKVEFLVSFYNNEISEKSEIFDDQFSVERPDGSNFTLKIRSTKLEDSAMYFCASGQDTDTQYFGPGTRLTVL.

The chain has TRBV7-8 and TRBJ2-5; 8 nucleotides agree with TRBD1. The ends lost 4 bases at V and 2 bases at J; junction bases unmatched: 6. This CDR3 is built from 15 residues. Germline CDR1 and CDR2: SGHVS and FQNEAQ. CDR3 bases: TGTGCCAGCAGCTCGACAGGGGCCGTACAAGAGACCCAGTACTTC. As protein: CASSSTGAVQETQYF.

In its sample, this clonotype was seen a few times. The gene calls are TRBV9 and TRBJ2-1; 12 nucleotides agree with TRBD2. V shed 4 bases and J 0 bases; nucleotides not matched to a gene: 8. This CDR3 is 18 amino acids long. CDR1 and CDR2 (germline): SGDLS, YYNGEE. CDR3 region: CASSTTLAGGPSYNEQFF. For the CDR3, the DNA is TGTGCCAGCAGCACAACCCTAGCGGGGGGGCCCTCCTACAATGAGCAGTTCTTC. The full variable domain, in which reference TRBV9 and TRBJ2-1 provide the parts outside the CDR3, is DSGVTQTPKHLITATGQRVTLRCSPRSGDLSVYWYQQSLDQGLQFLIQYYNGEERAKGNILERFSAQQFPDLHSELNLSSLELGDSALYFCASSTTLAGGPSYNEQFFGPGTRLTVL.

The chain is built from TRBV5-1 and TRBJ2-2; D gene uncertain. The CDR3 covers 16 residues. Germline CDR1 is SGHRS and CDR2 is YFSETQ. V gave up 4 bases and J gave up 0 bases, with 13 bases separating them. The CDR3 DNA follows: TGCGCCAGCAGCCCCCAAGGAGAGGCGAACACCGGGGAGCTGTTTTTT. It translates to CASSPQGEANTGELFF.

The chain joins TRBV2 to TRBJ2-1; D tentatively fits TRBD1 or TRBD2 (5 bases each). Germline V lookup: CDR1 SNHLY, CDR2 FYNNEI. This CDR3 comprises 15 residues. The V and J ends lost 1 base and 2 bases respectively, with 9 bases between them. The CDR3 DNA is TGTGCCAGCAGTGAAGGGGGGAGCCCCTACAATGAGCAGTTCTTC. Its translation: CASSEGGSPYNEQFF.

The V and J genes are TRBV20-1 and TRBJ2-1; maybe TRBD2 (6 bases). The ends were cut back, 2 bases at V and 4 bases at J, with 18 bases in the middle. This CDR3 is 16 amino acids long. Per the germline V gene, CDR1 is DFQATT and CDR2 is SNEGSKA (reference sequence). The DNA of the CDR3 is TGCAGTGCTAGACCCATTATGGCTAGCGCTTACAATGAGCAGTTCTTC. Translated, it gives CSARPIMASAYNEQFF.

This chain uses TRBV20-1 with TRBJ2-1; D gene unclear. Per germline, CDR1 DFQATT and CDR2 SNEGSKA (reference sequence). This CDR3 is built from 14 residues. Between the trimmed V and J ends, which lost 2 bases and 8 bases, there was a span of 16 bases. Here the CDR3 DNA reads TGCAGTGCTAGACGGGCCTCTCAATTCCATGAGCAGTTCTTC. Its protein product is CSARRASQFHEQFF.

This clonotype was counted between two and nine times. This chain links TRBV20-1 with TRBJ2-5; D call uncertain. CDR1 is DFQATT, CDR2 SNEGSKA, per germline (reference sequence). V lost 2 bases to trimming and J lost 4 bases, with 8 bases between them. This CDR3 is 12 amino acids long. CDR3 bases: TGCAGTGCTAGAAGTCTAGTAGAGACCCAGTACTTC. It encodes CSARSLVETQYF.

The V and J genes are TRBV27 and TRBJ2-7; TRBD2 matches 14 bases. The CDR3 is 18 residues long. V dropped 3 bases and J dropped 7; count of bases not matched to a gene: 14. Germline CDR1 reads MNHEY; CDR2 reads SMNVEV (reference sequence). The CDR3 protein is CASSLTPFPGTSGREQYF. DNA for the CDR3: TGTGCCAGCAGTTTGACTCCCTTCCCCGGGACTAGCGGGAGAGAGCAGTACTTC.

The J gene is TRBJ2-7, the V gene TRBV10-3, with D possibly matching TRBD2 (6 bases). The CDR3 sequence is 15 residues long. V shed 4 bases and J shed 0 bases, with 13 bases lying between them. Germline V gene data show CDR1 as ENHRY and CDR2 as SYGVKD. Written as DNA, the CDR3 is TGTGCCATCAGTGGGGTAGCGGAAAGCTCCTACGAGCAGTACTTC. This encodes CAISGVAESSYEQYF.